The clone carrying this T cell receptor (beta chain) was detected a few times. The data stem from a study of identical twins. V was pared by 4 bases and J by 7 bases, with 12 bases of the junction left unmatched. Germline CDR1 SGHRS, CDR2 YFSETQ. CDR3 length: 17 residues. With template switching, a universal primer site was added, and the cDNA carried unique molecular identifiers. TCRdb reanalysed the 5' RACE reads using MiXCR and keeps one entry per CDR3 protein. Found here are about 470,000 distinct CDR3 sequences, 20% to 25% of them singletons; the top ten hold about 2.7%. These data were also filed under a second study, of T cells expressing NK-cell markers. That publication notes: Clarity on HCMV specificity was lacking for the expanded NKG2C+ T cell clones.

The gene calls are TRBV5-1 and TRBJ1-6, with 9 bases fitting TRBD1. The sample consisted of CD4+ T cells sorted from blood. The sequence was obtained from a woman aged 18-30 years in good health. CDR3 residues: CASSLGNTGTGNSPLHF. CDR3 bases: TGCGCCAGCAGCCTAGGAAATACCGGGACAGGGAATTCACCCCTCCACTTT. Variable domain in full (rest from reference TRBV5-1 and TRBJ1-6): KAGVTQTPRYLIKTRGQQVTLSCSPISGHRSVSWYQQTPGQGLQFLFEYFSETQRNKGNFPGRFSGRQFSNSRSEMNVSTLELGDSALYLCASSLGNTGTGNSPLHFGNGTRLTVT.